This T cell receptor beta chain was documented in a study of blood T cell repertoires in COVID-19. Sequenced by immunoSEQ multiplex PCR; TCRdb stores in-frame clones only, minus some. The sample contains fewer than 300,000 clones, approximately 87% of which appear only once. The CDR3 is made up of 14 amino acids. Germline values: CDR1 MNHEY, CDR2 SVGAGI. Trimming shortened V by 5 bases and J by 9 bases, and 17 bases separated the two germline ends. Sequenced input: peripheral blood. The clonotype comes from a human donor in a cohort sampled during active COVID-19. The chain joins TRBV6-5 to TRBJ2-1; no clear D. As DNA, the CDR3 is TGTGCCAGCAGTAAACGGTCTATTACGGGTGAGCAGTTCTTC. Translated: CASSKRSITGEQFF.